Below are 26 T cell receptor beta chains sequenced from a single sample in a study of OX40 agonist ivuxolimab in advanced cancers. Only in-frame clones appear in the TCRdb table, and some are missing; sequencing was by immunoSEQ multiplex PCR. Among approximately 58,000 clones listed, around 79% were seen once. Material: CD4+ or CD8+ T cells sorted from blood, obtained in a trial of the OX40 agonist ivuxolimab. These receptors were collected from an adult with an advanced solid tumor such as melanoma, head and neck, liver or kidney cancer.

The chain carries TRBV9 and TRBJ1-5; no clear D gene. V dropped 3 bases and J dropped 0 bases, with 7 bases sitting between them. CDR3 length equals 14 residues. Per the germline V gene, CDR1 is SGDLS and CDR2 is YYNGEE. The DNA of the CDR3 is TGTGCCAGCAGCGGGAGGGATAGCAATCAGCCCCAGCATTTT. This sequence encodes CASSGRDSNQPQHF.

The CDR3: CASSFSGGSTDTQYF. CDR3 nucleotide sequence: TGTGCCAGCAGTTTTAGCGGGGGGTCCACAGATACGCAGTATTTT. The chain uses TRBV6-5 and TRBJ2-3; TRBD2 agrees at 10 bases. The CDR3 sequence is 15 residues long. J lost 2 bases, V lost 4 bases, and 3 bases had no gene match. The germline V gene encodes CDR1 MNHEY and CDR2 SVGAGI.

The chain couples TRBV5-8 to TRBJ2-2; D is unresolved. The germline CDR1 and CDR2 sequences are SGHTS and YDEGEE. Trimming shortened V by 0 bases and J by 0 bases, and 9 bases separated the two germline ends. CDR3 length equals 16 residues. The CDR3 nucleotides are TGTGCCAGCAGCTTGGCGGCAGCCCCGAACACCGGGGAGCTGTTTTTT. Translation gives CASSLAAAPNTGELFF.

This rearrangement joins TRBV11-2 to TRBJ2-7; 9 positions match TRBD2. The V gene end was trimmed by 5 bases and the J gene end by 0 bases; junction bases not matched to a gene: 2. The V gene's germline CDR1 is SGHAT and CDR2 FQNNGV. This CDR3 spans 14 amino acids. CDR3 coding DNA: TGTGCCAGCAGCCGGACTAGCGTCTCCTACGAGCAGTACTTC. Translated: CASSRTSVSYEQYF. The full variable domain, with the rest looked up from reference TRBV11-2 and TRBJ2-7, is EAGVAQSPRYKIIEKRQSVAFWCNPISGHATLYWYQQILGQGPKLLIQFQNNGVVDDSQLPKDRFSAERLKGVDSTLKIQPAKLEDSAVYLCASSRTSVSYEQYFGPGTRLTVT.

The chain uses TRBV7-9 and TRBJ2-3, with 8 nucleotides matching TRBD2. Looked up from germline, CDR1 is SEHNR and CDR2 is FQNEAQ (reference sequence). This CDR3 has 14 residues. After removal of 3 bases from V and 5 bases from J, the junction contained 4 bases not matched to a gene. The CDR3 region is CASSFSGEGDTQYF. The CDR3 DNA reads as TGTGCCAGCAGCTTTAGCGGGGAGGGAGATACGCAGTATTTT. The full variable domain, rest sourced from reference TRBV7-9 and TRBJ2-3, is DTGVSQNPRHKITKRGQNVTFRCDPISEHNRLYWYRQTLGQGPEFLTYFQNEAQLEKSRLLSDRFSAERPKGSFSTLEIQRTEQGDSAMYLCASSFSGEGDTQYFGPGTRLTVL.

The V gene is TRBV10-3, the J gene TRBJ2-7; D gene uncertain. This CDR3 spans 12 amino acids. The germline V gene has CDR1 ENHRY and CDR2 SYGVKD. Trimming left V 0 bases short and J 4 bases short, with 4 bases between. CDR3 DNA: TGTGCCATCAGTGAGTCAGGGTACGAGCAGTACTTC. Amino acids: CAISESGYEQYF.

The rearrangement joins TRBV14 to TRBJ2-1, with D possibly matching TRBD1 (6 bases). CDR3 length: 16 amino acids. V lost 5 bases, J lost 7 bases, and 21 bases lay in between. The germline V gene encodes CDR1 SGHDN and CDR2 FVKESK. For the CDR3, the DNA is TGTGCCAGCAGCATATGGGACACCTCAAGCGGAAATGAGCAGTTCTTC. The encoded protein is CASSIWDTSSGNEQFF.

Only one count was recorded for this clone. The rearrangement joins TRBV6-5 to TRBJ1-2; 12 nucleotides agree with TRBD1. The CDR3 length is 15 residues. Germline loops: CDR1 MNHEY, CDR2 SVGAGI. V lost 5 bases, J lost 4 bases, and 5 bases stayed unmatched. The CDR3, as DNA: TGTGCCAGCAGTCGGGGGACAGGGGGCGGCTATGGCTACACCTTC. Protein sequence: CASSRGTGGGYGYTF.

This clone was seen a single time. The chain links TRBV28 to TRBJ1-1; D possibly corresponds to TRBD1 (5 bases). Trimming removed 3 bases at V and 2 bases at J, with 10 bases between. CDR1 MDHEN and CDR2 SYDVKM come from the germline V gene. The CDR3 loop spans 14 amino acids. The CDR3 DNA is TGTGCCAGCAGTTTTTTAGGGGAAAACACTGAAGCTTTCTTT. Its translation is CASSFLGENTEAFF.

This clone has more than one count but fewer than ten. The chain joins TRBV5-8 to TRBJ1-2; TRBD1 might be the D (6 bases). Germline values: CDR1 SGHTS, CDR2 YDEGEE. CDR3 size: 13 residues. Trimming stripped 6 bases from V and 0 bases from J, with 9 bases between. CDR3 loop: CASKGQANYGYTF. The CDR3, as DNA: TGTGCCAGCAAGGGACAAGCTAACTATGGCTACACCTTC.

V is TRBV5-1 and J is TRBJ2-5, with D perhaps matching TRBD1 (6 bases). The ends were cut back, 4 bases at V and 0 bases at J, with 10 bases in the middle. The germline CDR1 and CDR2 sequences are SGHRS and YFSETQ. CDR3 length: 14 residues. The chain's CDR3 is CASSVQGHQETQYF. CDR3 sequence (DNA): TGCGCCAGCAGCGTACAGGGCCACCAAGAGACCCAGTACTTC.

The chain uses TRBV19 and TRBJ2-5, with 10 bases fitting TRBD1. Germline V gene data show CDR1 as LNHDA and CDR2 as SQIVND (reference sequence). The CDR3 runs 15 residues. The ends lost 6 bases at V and 4 bases at J; junction bases unmatched: 8. The CDR3 bases are TGTGCCAGTAGCGAATATGACAGGGGGCGAGAGACCCAGTACTTC. It specifies CASSEYDRGRETQYF.

The V and J genes are TRBV4-2 and TRBJ2-2, with 8 bases aligning to TRBD1. V was pared by 0 bases and J by 6 bases, with 9 bases of the junction left unmatched. CDR3 length: 17 amino acids. In germline, CDR1 is LGHNA, CDR2 YNFKEQ. The CDR3 reads CASSQDSIDRGSGELFF. DNA for the CDR3: TGTGCCAGCAGCCAAGATAGTATCGACAGGGGATCCGGGGAGCTGTTTTTT.

This chain connects TRBV6-6 to TRBJ1-1; 9 bases agree with TRBD1. With V trimmed by 8 bases and J by 6 bases, 7 bases remained unmatched. From germline, CDR1 is MNHNY and CDR2 SVGAGI (reference sequence). The CDR3 consists of 13 residues. The CDR3 DNA follows: TGTGCCAGCCTGGGACAGGGTCCGTCTGAAGCTTTCTTT. This codes for CASLGQGPSEAFF.

The chain combines TRBV6-5 with TRBJ2-7; TRBD1 aligns across 9 bases. The J segment lost 0 bases and the V segment lost 5 bases, leaving 2 bases of the junction unmatched. The V gene's germline CDR1 is MNHEY and CDR2 SVGAGI. The CDR3 is 14 amino acids. For the CDR3, the DNA is TGTGCCAGCAGTAAGGGACAGGGCTCCTACGAGCAGTACTTC. Protein sequence: CASSKGQGSYEQYF.

This clone was detected only once. The rearrangement uses TRBV30 and TRBJ2-7; D is uncertain. V lost 3 bases and J 7 bases, leaving 10 bases between the germline ends. The length of the CDR3 is 11 residues. Germline V gives CDR1 GTSNPN, CDR2 SVGIG (reference sequence). CDR3 sequence: CAWSENYEQYF. CDR3 DNA: TGTGCCTGGAGCGAAAATTATGAGCAGTACTTC.

The V and J genes are TRBV2 and TRBJ2-4; perhaps TRBD1 as D (5 bases). Trimming left V 4 bases short and J 6 bases short, with 7 bases between. Germline V gene sequence: CDR1 SNHLY, CDR2 FYNNEI. CDR3 size: 12 residues. The CDR3 nucleotides read TGTGCCAGCAGTGGAGACAGAAACATTCAGTACTTC. Encoded protein: CASSGDRNIQYF.

The rearrangement joins TRBV5-6 to TRBJ2-5; TRBD1 agrees at 7 bases. Germline V CDR1 and CDR2: SGHDT, YYEEEE. V shed 4 bases and J 2 bases; nucleotides not matched to a gene: 5. The length of the CDR3 is 14 residues. CDR3 residues: CASSLRQGQETQYF. Here the CDR3 DNA reads TGTGCCAGCAGCCTAAGACAGGGACAAGAGACCCAGTACTTC. The variable domain in full, completed from reference TRBV5-6 and TRBJ2-5, reads DAGVTQSPTHLIKTRGQQVTLRCSPKSGHDTVSWYQQALGQGPQFIFQYYEEEERQRGNFPDRFSGHQFPNYSSELNVNALLLGDSALYLCASSLRQGQETQYFGPGTRLLVL.

The CDR3, as DNA: TGCGCCAGCAGCTTGGTCGCAGTCGAGGGGGGGACCCAGTACTTC. Translation: CASSLVAVEGGTQYF. This rearrangement joins TRBV5-1 to TRBJ2-5, with D possibly being TRBD1 or TRBD2 (6 bases each). CDR1 and CDR2 from the germline V gene are SGHRS and YFSETQ. The CDR3 extends over 15 amino acids. The ends were cut back, 0 bases at V and 7 bases at J, with 16 bases in the middle.

The chain carries TRBV15 and TRBJ1-2; tentative D call: TRBD1 (5 bases). The length of the CDR3 is 12 residues. CDR1 is LNHNV and CDR2 is YYDKDF in the germline V gene (reference sequence). V was pared by 1 base and J by 8 bases, with 8 bases between. The CDR3 bases are TGTGCCACCAGCAGAGCAGGGTTAGGCTACACCTTC. Translation gives CATSRAGLGYTF.

The chain employs TRBV7-9 and TRBJ1-5; D gene unclear. CDR3 length equals 15 residues. Germline V gene lookup returns CDR1 SEHNR and CDR2 FQNEAQ (reference sequence). The V end was cut by 4 bases, the J end by 0 bases, with 10 bases between. The CDR3 nucleotides are TGTGCCAGCAGCTCTGCTCTTTATAGCAATCAGCCCCAGCATTTT. Translating it yields CASSSALYSNQPQHF.

This clone was seen more than once but under ten times. V gene TRBV30 combines with J gene TRBJ1-6; D ambiguous. CDR1 GTSNPN and CDR2 SVGIG come from the germline V gene (reference sequence). The CDR3 has 12 residues. V lost 2 bases and J 10 bases, leaving 9 bases between the germline ends. CDR3 amino acids: CAWSPVGSPLHF. CDR3 sequence (DNA): TGTGCCTGGAGTCCGGTCGGATCACCCCTCCACTTT.

This clone was picked up one time. The gene calls are TRBV6-6 and TRBJ2-7; 9 nucleotides match TRBD1. V trimming: 2 bases; J trimming: 4 bases; junction bases outside the gene matches: 6. Per germline, CDR1 MNHNY and CDR2 SVGAGI (reference sequence). CDR3 length: 15 residues. In nucleotides, the CDR3 is TGTGCCAGCAGTTACCCAGGACAGGGGAAGTACGAGCAGTACTTC. Amino acid sequence: CASSYPGQGKYEQYF.

The chain links TRBV5-4 to TRBJ1-6, with 8 bases that match TRBD1. From germline, CDR1 is SGHNT and CDR2 YYREEE (reference sequence). V was clipped by 4 bases and J by 6 bases; unmatched bases: 6. CDR3 size: 15 residues. CDR3 loop: CASSVGQGSNSPLHF. CDR3 DNA: TGTGCCAGCAGCGTTGGACAGGGTTCTAATTCACCCCTCCACTTT.

The genes are TRBV19 and TRBJ1-4; no clear D gene. This CDR3 has 14 residues. Trimming shortened V by 4 bases and J by 8 bases, and 14 bases separated the two germline ends. Germline CDR1 is LNHDA and CDR2 is SQIVND (reference sequence). The CDR3 here is CASSNPPGGEKLFF. The CDR3 DNA sequence: TGTGCCAGTAGTAACCCCCCAGGAGGGGAAAAACTGTTTTTT.

This clone occurred once. V and J are TRBV5-1 and TRBJ2-1; tentative D call: TRBD2 (5 bases). V was pared by 0 bases and J by 0 bases, with 13 bases between. Germline CDR1 reads SGHRS; CDR2 reads YFSETQ. The CDR3 consists of 17 residues. The CDR3 reads CASSLAVGESSYNEQFF. The CDR3 DNA reads as TGCGCCAGCAGCTTGGCGGTGGGAGAAAGCTCCTACAATGAGCAGTTCTTC. Full variable domain (missing parts from reference TRBV5-1 and TRBJ2-1): KAGVTQTPRYLIKTRGQQVTLSCSPISGHRSVSWYQQTPGQGLQFLFEYFSETQRNKGNFPGRFSGRQFSNSRSEMNVSTLELGDSALYLCASSLAVGESSYNEQFFGPGTRLTVL.